Presented here are 32 T cell receptor beta chains from one specimen sequenced in a study of OX40 agonist ivuxolimab in advanced cancers. Profiling relied on immunoSEQ multiplex PCR, and the TCRdb table lists in-frame clones only, not all of them. The sample holds tens of thousands of clones, 80% to 90% seen once. This material consisted of CD4+ or CD8+ T cells sorted from blood, taken in a trial of the OX40 agonist ivuxolimab. Every receptor here comes from an adult with an advanced solid tumor such as melanoma, head and neck, liver or kidney cancer.

V and J are TRBV27 and TRBJ2-5; 9 nucleotides agree with TRBD1. This CDR3 region has 16 residues. CDR1 is MNHEY, CDR2 SMNVEV, per germline (reference sequence). The trim removed 5 bases at V and 2 bases at J, leaving 9 bases unmatched. Here the CDR3 reads CASSPQGGQGQETQYF. The DNA of the CDR3 is TGTGCCAGCAGTCCGCAGGGGGGACAGGGACAAGAGACCCAGTACTTC.

The genes are TRBV6-6 and TRBJ2-7; maybe TRBD2 (5 bases). Germline CDR1 reads MNHNY; CDR2 reads SVGAGI (reference sequence). Deletions cut 1 base from V and 4 bases from J, with 14 bases between. There are 15 residues in the CDR3. CDR3 DNA: TGTGCCAGCAGTTACTACGCCCTCGGGGTTTACGAGCAGTACTTC. It yields the protein CASSYYALGVYEQYF.

The rearrangement joins TRBV5-1 to TRBJ2-2, with TRBD1 matching 9 bases. There are 16 residues in the CDR3. J was trimmed by 4 bases and V by 2 bases; bases with no gene match: 6. The germline gives CDR1 SGHRS, CDR2 YFSETQ. The CDR3 DNA sequence: TGCGCCAGCAGCTTACAGGGGGCGGTAGGCACCGGGGAGCTGTTTTTT. It encodes CASSLQGAVGTGELFF.

The chain has TRBV7-2 and TRBJ2-1; possibly TRBD1 or TRBD2 for D (5 bases each). With 0 bases removed from V and 7 bases from J, the gap between germline ends came to 19 bases. Germline values: CDR1 SGHTA, CDR2 FQGNSA. This CDR3 has 17 amino acids. CDR3 sequence reads: CASSLAQGYLRENEQFF. The CDR3 coding sequence is TGTGCCAGCAGCTTAGCGCAGGGCTACCTCCGGGAAAATGAGCAGTTCTTC.

This chain links TRBV4-3 with TRBJ2-5; TRBD2 might be the D (7 bases). CDR1 is LGHNA, CDR2 YSLEER, per germline. V lost 6 bases and J lost 4, with 18 bases in between. The CDR3 consists of 15 residues. The CDR3 loop reads CASSRKGGIGETQYF. CDR3 DNA sequence: TGCGCCAGCAGTCGAAAGGGGGGGATCGGAGAGACCCAGTACTTC.

This sequence joins TRBV7-9 and TRBJ1-1; TRBD1 might be the D (6 bases). The length of the CDR3 is 11 residues. Between the trimmed V and J ends, which lost 5 bases and 10 bases, there was a span of 11 bases. From germline, CDR1 is SEHNR and CDR2 FQNEAQ (reference sequence). CDR3 residues: CASSLGGGAFF. The CDR3 nucleotides are TGTGCCAGCAGCCTAGGGGGTGGAGCTTTCTTT.

The genes are TRBV5-8 and TRBJ1-2, with 8 nucleotides matching TRBD1. The CDR3 loop spans 16 amino acids. Germline CDR1 and CDR2: SGHTS and YDEGEE. The V segment lost 0 bases and the J segment 2 bases; nucleotides outside the gene matches: 6. CDR3 loop: CASSLVFQGANYGYTF. Here the CDR3 DNA reads TGTGCCAGCAGCTTGGTGTTTCAGGGGGCGAACTATGGCTACACCTTC.

V usage is TRBV9 and J usage is TRBJ1-2, with TRBD1 matching 7 bases. Trimming at V came to 0 bases and at J to 4 bases, leaving 6 bases not matched to a gene. The CDR3 is 15 residues long. Germline CDR1 is SGDLS and CDR2 is YYNGEE. The CDR3 bases are TGTGCCAGCAGCGTAGGGGGGGACAGCTTCTATGGCTACACCTTC. Its translation: CASSVGGDSFYGYTF.

The V and J genes are TRBV7-6 and TRBJ2-1, with D hard to call. CDR3 size: 14 residues. Germline V lookup: CDR1 SGHVS, CDR2 FNYEAQ. V shed 3 bases and J shed 3 bases, with 9 bases lying between them. The CDR3 is CASSLGEIYNEQFF. The DNA for the CDR3 is TGTGCCAGCAGCTTGGGCGAGATCTACAATGAGCAGTTCTTC.

This chain uses TRBV4-1 with TRBJ2-1; 10 bases match TRBD2. There are 16 residues in the CDR3. J was trimmed by 0 bases and V by 5 bases; bases with no gene match: 4. The V gene's germline CDR1 is MGHRA and CDR2 YSYEKL. CDR3 in amino acids: CASSSKRGGSYNEQFF. As DNA, the CDR3 is TGCGCCAGCAGCTCGAAGCGGGGGGGCTCCTACAATGAGCAGTTCTTC.

This clone occurred a few times. The chain recombines TRBV28 with TRBJ1-5, with a possible D match to TRBD1 (6 bases). Trimming took off 2 bases at V and 3 bases at J, with 17 bases between the two ends. The CDR3 is 17 amino acids. The germline V gene encodes CDR1 MDHEN and CDR2 SYDVKM. In nucleotides, the CDR3 is TGTGCCAGCAGTTTAGAGAGGCATCAGGGGTACAATCAGCCCCAGCATTTT. Its protein is CASSLERHQGYNQPQHF.

This clone was seen a few times. The chain combines TRBV19 with TRBJ1-6, with D possibly matching TRBD1 (5 bases). Germline V CDR1 and CDR2: LNHDA, SQIVND (reference sequence). CDR3 length equals 16 residues. The germline V and J ends were trimmed by 9 bases and 0 bases, with 15 bases remaining between them. The CDR3 region is CASSIGVSSYNSPLHF. In DNA form, the CDR3 reads TGTGCCAGCTCTATAGGGGTGAGCTCCTATAATTCACCCCTCCACTTT. The full variable domain, in which reference TRBV19 and TRBJ1-6 provide the parts outside the CDR3, is DGGITQSPKYLFRKEGQNVTLSCEQNLNHDAMYWYRQDPGQGLRLIYYSQIVNDFQKGDIAEGYSVSREKKESFPLTVTSAQKNPTAFYLCASSIGVSSYNSPLHFGNGTRLTVT.

The V gene is TRBV2, the J gene TRBJ1-2; 8 bases line up with TRBD1. The germline CDR1 and CDR2 sequences are SNHLY and FYNNEI. The CDR3 totals 16 residues. Trimming cost V 7 bases and J 3 bases; bases outside gene matches: 13. CDR3 sequence (DNA): TGTGCCAGCACGCGGACAGGGCCCCTAGGTGACTATGGCTACACCTTC. Its translation is CASTRTGPLGDYGYTF.

The chain joins TRBV6-1 to TRBJ1-4; 8 positions match TRBD1. Germline V gene lookup returns CDR1 MNHNS and CDR2 SASEGT. CDR3 size: 15 residues. V was pared by 6 bases and J by 8 bases, with 11 bases of the junction left unmatched. CDR3 in amino acids: CASSDLGQGREKLFF. The CDR3 nucleotides read TGTGCCAGCAGCGACCTAGGACAGGGACGGGAAAAACTGTTTTTT.

This clone was found once. V is TRBV6-6 and J is TRBJ1-5; 8 bases align to TRBD1. With V trimmed by 6 bases and J by 1 base, 5 bases remained unmatched. Germline V CDR1 and CDR2: MNHNY, SVGAGI (reference sequence). The CDR3 sequence is 15 residues long. CDR3 nucleotides: TGTGCCAGCAGCCTCCGGACAGGGAGCAATCAGCCCCAGCATTTT. It is translated as CASSLRTGSNQPQHF.

This clone turned up a few times. This chain connects TRBV5-1 to TRBJ1-2; D call uncertain. The CDR3 length is 12 residues. Trimming took 4 bases from V and 2 from J, leaving 6 bases between them. Germline values: CDR1 SGHRS, CDR2 YFSETQ. The CDR3 bases are TGCGCCAGCAGCCTGTCCAACTATGGCTACACCTTC. Protein product: CASSLSNYGYTF.

This chain joins TRBV20-1 and TRBJ2-1, with a tentative D call TRBD2 (7 bases). From germline, CDR1 is DFQATT and CDR2 SNEGSKA (reference sequence). The CDR3 is 11 residues long. With 5 bases removed from V and 11 bases from J, the gap between germline ends came to 13 bases. For the CDR3, the DNA is TGCAGTGCTGCCTCGGGGGGCCAGCAGTTCTTC. This sequence encodes CSAASGGQQFF.

The chain is built from TRBV2 and TRBJ1-5, with no clear D. The CDR3 totals 14 residues. V gave up 4 bases and J gave up 6 bases, with 13 bases separating them. CDR1 is SNHLY and CDR2 is FYNNEI in the germline V gene. DNA for the CDR3: TGTGCCAGCAGTGCCGGGCAGGCCCGTCAGCCCCAGCATTTT. The encoded protein is CASSAGQARQPQHF.

The CDR3 DNA reads as TGTGCCTGCCAGCGAATCGGGCAGGCCAATCAGCCCCAGCATTTT. The encoded protein is CACQRIGQANQPQHF. This chain connects TRBV2 to TRBJ1-5; no reliable D call. With 11 bases removed from V and 3 bases from J, the gap between germline ends came to 20 bases. The CDR3 is 15 amino acids. The V gene's germline CDR1 is SNHLY and CDR2 FYNNEI.

The J gene is TRBJ2-2, the V gene TRBV9; 9 bases align to TRBD2. The CDR3 runs to 16 residues. V gave up 0 bases and J gave up 5 bases; unmatched junction bases: 5. Germline V gene data show CDR1 as SGDLS and CDR2 as YYNGEE. CDR3 coding DNA: TGTGCCAGCAGCGTAGTCGCGGGGGGGATGACCGGGGAGCTGTTTTTT. Its translation: CASSVVAGGMTGELFF.

This chain links TRBV27 with TRBJ1-6; 7 positions match TRBD1. The germline V gene encodes CDR1 MNHEY and CDR2 SMNVEV (reference sequence). The CDR3 extends over 16 amino acids. The V gene end was trimmed by 5 bases and the J gene end by 9 bases; junction bases not matched to a gene: 13. CDR3: CASSPDRTGPSSPLHF. DNA of the CDR3: TGTGCCAGCAGTCCTGATCGGACAGGTCCGAGTTCACCCCTCCACTTT.

The J gene is TRBJ2-2, the V gene TRBV2; D not resolved. CDR1 is SNHLY, CDR2 FYNNEI, per germline. The CDR3 is 12 residues long. With 6 bases removed from V and 6 bases from J, the gap between germline ends came to 8 bases. CDR3 in DNA: TGTGCCAGCAGGACGGGCCCCGGGGAGCTGTTTTTT. Translation: CASRTGPGELFF.

This clone was seen more than once but under ten times. This sample also contains other DNA sequences that code for the same CDR3. This chain connects TRBV7-6 to TRBJ2-7; D uncertain. CDR1 and CDR2 (germline): SGHVS, FNYEAQ. The V end was cut by 5 bases, the J end by 4 bases, with 9 bases between. The CDR3 has 12 amino acids. This CDR3 reads CASSPSPYEQYF. The CDR3 nucleotides are TGTGCCAGCAGCCCCTCACCGTACGAGCAGTACTTC.

This clone was found a few times. At one end, the junction sequence differs from germline, possibly due to a read error. This chain joins TRBV2 and TRBJ1-5; D gene ambiguous. The length of the CDR3 is 14 residues. Germline V lookup: CDR1 SNHLY, CDR2 FYNNEI. The CDR3 nucleotides are TGTGCGAGCAAACGGGGTGATGGCAATCAGCCCCAGCATTTT. Translated, it gives CASKRGDGNQPQHF.

The rearrangement uses TRBV27 and TRBJ2-2; 16 bases align to TRBD2. The CDR3 runs 17 residues. J was trimmed by 9 bases and V by 4 bases; bases with no gene match: 8. Looked up from germline, CDR1 is MNHEY and CDR2 is SMNVEV (reference sequence). CDR3 sequence: CASSSRGLAGGRRELFF. The CDR3 region has the DNA TGTGCCAGCAGTTCTCGGGGACTAGCGGGAGGGCGAAGGGAGCTGTTTTTT.

The sample holds one count of this clone. The rearrangement joins TRBV6-6 to TRBJ1-6; D is possibly TRBD1 (5 bases). V gave up 5 bases and J gave up 1 base, with 12 bases separating them. In germline, CDR1 is MNHNY, CDR2 SVGAGI (reference sequence). The CDR3 loop spans 16 amino acids. This CDR3 reads CASSNIRESYNSPLHF. CDR3 bases: TGTGCCAGCAGTAATATCAGGGAATCCTATAATTCACCCCTCCACTTT.

This clone was detected only once. The chain employs TRBV7-3 and TRBJ2-1, with 7 bases identical to TRBD1. CDR1 is SGHTA, CDR2 FQGTGA, per germline. The CDR3 loop spans 14 amino acids. The V gene end was trimmed by 1 base and the J gene end by 9 bases; junction bases not matched to a gene: 6. CDR3 in DNA: TGTGCCAGCAGCTTAAGCAGCACAGGGGTTGAGCAGTTCTTC. Translated: CASSLSSTGVEQFF.

There are a few counts of this clone. The chain has TRBV7-9 and TRBJ1-6; D is unclear. The germline gives CDR1 SEHNR, CDR2 FQNEAQ (reference sequence). This CDR3 has 12 amino acids. Trimming removed 3 bases at V and 9 bases at J, with 6 bases between. Written as DNA, the CDR3 is TGTGCCAGCAGCTTTATTGGTTCACCCCTCCACTTT. Translated, it gives CASSFIGSPLHF.

The J gene is TRBJ2-3, the V gene TRBV28; D is uncertain. Germline CDR1 is MDHEN and CDR2 is SYDVKM. The V end was cut by 8 bases, the J end by 8 bases, with 17 bases between. The CDR3 contains 13 residues. The CDR3 DNA follows: TGTGCCAGCCTCAGGAGACTTCATGGTACGCAGTATTTT. Translating gives CASLRRLHGTQYF. Variable domain in full (rest from reference TRBV28 and TRBJ2-3): DVKVTQSSRYLVKRTGEKVFLECVQDMDHENMFWYRQDPGLGLRLIYFSYDVKMKEKGDIPEGYSVSREKKERFSLILESASTNQTSMYLCASLRRLHGTQYFGPGTRLTVL.

The V and J genes are TRBV7-2 and TRBJ1-4; maybe TRBD1 (5 bases). Germline V CDR1 and CDR2: SGHTA, FQGNSA. The CDR3 spans 14 residues. V lost 3 bases, J lost 6 bases, and 11 bases lay in between. The CDR3 DNA reads TGTGCCAGCAGCTTTGGGCAGGGTGATGAAAAACTGTTTTTT. This translates into CASSFGQGDEKLFF. The variable domain in full, with the rest retrieved from reference TRBV7-2 and TRBJ1-4, is GAGVSQSPSNKVTEKGKDVELRCDPISGHTALYWYRQSLGQGLEFLIYFQGNSAPDKSGLPSDRFSAERTGGSVSTLTIQRTQQEDSAVYLCASSFGQGDEKLFFGSGTQLSVL.

The V gene is TRBV6-5, the J gene TRBJ2-5, with TRBD2 matching over 9 bases. Germline CDR1 is MNHEY and CDR2 is SVGAGI. The V segment lost 6 bases and the J segment 4 bases; nucleotides outside the gene matches: 6. CDR3 length equals 14 residues. This CDR3 is CASRRGLAGETQYF. In DNA, the CDR3 is TGTGCCAGCAGGCGGGGACTAGCAGGAGAGACCCAGTACTTC.

The chain employs TRBV19 and TRBJ2-3; the D gene is possibly TRBD2 (6 bases). The germline V gene has CDR1 LNHDA and CDR2 SQIVND (reference sequence). This CDR3 is 13 amino acids long. Trimming cost V 7 bases and J 4 bases, with 12 bases left between them. The CDR3 DNA reads TGTGCCAGTATGCGAGCTAGCGCAGATACGCAGTATTTT. As protein: CASMRASADTQYF.